This TCR beta chain originates from a study of cytomegalovirus exposure and HLA in healthy donors. Study results and caveats: Prediction of most subjects' HLA-A and HLA-B alleles by TCR beta sequences was reportedly accurate.

Of note for this clone: Its antigen is unknown.

The germline gives CDR1 SGHNT, CDR2 YYREEE (reference sequence). V was trimmed by 0 bases and J by 9 bases, leaving 13 bases between them. The CDR3 sequence is 14 residues long. Use of 60 Vbeta and 13 Jbeta primers characterized the PCR. Original handling: The authors later counted about 80 million unique TCR beta chains, some 9.9 million of them shared. Assay: immunoSEQ multiplex PCR; the TCRdb copy retains only in-frame clones and omits some. The V and J calls and clone size come from that table; D and trimming were worked out from the DNA. In the table there are about 36,000 clones, almost 70% of which are singletons.

The TCR comes from a young man in good health and CMV-seronegative. Sample: PBMCs. The gene calls are TRBV5-4 and TRBJ1-5; D is perhaps TRBD1 (5 bases). DNA of the CDR3: TGTGCCAGCAGCTTGGATGCGGGGCGGGGGCCCCAGCATTTT. Translating gives CASSLDAGRGPQHF.